These 2 T cell receptor beta chains were all obtained from the same sample, sequenced in a study of early stage breast cancer tumors. Assay used: immunoSEQ multiplex PCR; TCRdb lists only in-frame clones, some missing. Of some 72,000 clones listed, roughly three quarters are singletons. Sample: blood. Source of these receptors: a person aged 55 to 75 with breast cancer.

The chain recombines TRBV25-1 with TRBJ2-2; D possibly uses TRBD1 or TRBD2 (5 bases each). V was clipped by 2 bases and J by 0 bases, with 13 bases between them. Germline V CDR1 and CDR2: MGHDK, SYGVNS. The CDR3 runs 17 residues. CDR3 residues: CASSETGLPPNTGELFF. The CDR3 nucleotides read TGTGCCAGCAGTGAAACAGGACTCCCTCCGAACACCGGGGAGCTGTTTTTT.

The chain links TRBV5-5 to TRBJ2-5; unclear D gene. Germline lookup yields CDR1 SGHKS and CDR2 YYEKEE (reference sequence). The germline V and J ends were trimmed by 6 bases and 5 bases, with 14 bases remaining between them. This CDR3 is 13 amino acids long. In nucleotides, the CDR3 is TGTGCCAGCAACCAATTGGGTGGGGAGACCCAGTACTTC. Translating gives CASNQLGGETQYF.